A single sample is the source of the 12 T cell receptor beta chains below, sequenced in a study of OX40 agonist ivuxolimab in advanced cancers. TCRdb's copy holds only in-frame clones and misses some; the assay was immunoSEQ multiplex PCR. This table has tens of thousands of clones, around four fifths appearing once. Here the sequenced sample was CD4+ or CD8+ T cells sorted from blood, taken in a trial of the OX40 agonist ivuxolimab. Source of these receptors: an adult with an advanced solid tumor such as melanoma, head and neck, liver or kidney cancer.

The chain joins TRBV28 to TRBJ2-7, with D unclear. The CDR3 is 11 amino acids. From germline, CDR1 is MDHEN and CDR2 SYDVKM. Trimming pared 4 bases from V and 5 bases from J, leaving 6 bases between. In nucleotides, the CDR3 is TGTGCCAGCAGTTGGTTCAACGAGCAGTACTTC. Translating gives CASSWFNEQYF.

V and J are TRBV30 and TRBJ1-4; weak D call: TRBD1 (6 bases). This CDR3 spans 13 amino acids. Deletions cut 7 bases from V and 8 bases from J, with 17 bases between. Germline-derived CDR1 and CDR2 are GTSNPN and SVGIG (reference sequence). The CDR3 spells CAFSTGIEEKLFF. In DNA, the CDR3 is TGTGCCTTTTCAACAGGGATAGAAGAAAAACTGTTTTTT. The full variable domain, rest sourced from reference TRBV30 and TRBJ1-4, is SQTIHQWPATLVQPVGSPLSLECTVEGTSNPNLYWYRQAAGRGLQLLFYSVGIGQISSEVPQNLSASRPQDRQFILSSKKLLLSDSGFYLCAFSTGIEEKLFFGSGTQLSVL.

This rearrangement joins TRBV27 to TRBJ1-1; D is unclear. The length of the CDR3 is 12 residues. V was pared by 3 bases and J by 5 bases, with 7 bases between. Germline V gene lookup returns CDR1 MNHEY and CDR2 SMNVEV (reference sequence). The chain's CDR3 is CASSLLGTEAFF. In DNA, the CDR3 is TGTGCCAGCAGTTTGCTGGGTACTGAAGCTTTCTTT.

CDR3 protein: CASSLFRAVSSGNTIYF. CDR3 bases: TGTGCCAGCAGTTTATTTAGGGCAGTCAGCTCTGGAAACACCATATATTTT. J is TRBJ1-3 and V is TRBV28; D ambiguous. The germline V and J ends were trimmed by 1 base and 0 bases, with 13 bases remaining between them. The CDR3 loop spans 17 amino acids. CDR1 MDHEN and CDR2 SYDVKM come from the germline V gene.

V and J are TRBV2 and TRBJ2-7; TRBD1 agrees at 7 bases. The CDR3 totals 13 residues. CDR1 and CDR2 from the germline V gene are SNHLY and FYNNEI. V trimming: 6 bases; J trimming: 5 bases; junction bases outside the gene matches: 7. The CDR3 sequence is CASSYTGVHEQYV. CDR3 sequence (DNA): TGTGCCAGCAGCTACACAGGGGTCCACGAGCAGTACGTC.

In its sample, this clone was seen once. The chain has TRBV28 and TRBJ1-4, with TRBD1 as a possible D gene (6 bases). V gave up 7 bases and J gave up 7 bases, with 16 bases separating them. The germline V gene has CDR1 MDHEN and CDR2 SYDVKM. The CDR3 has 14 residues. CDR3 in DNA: TGTGCCAGCATGGAGACAGGTTTAGTTGAAAAACTGTTTTTT. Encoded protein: CASMETGLVEKLFF.

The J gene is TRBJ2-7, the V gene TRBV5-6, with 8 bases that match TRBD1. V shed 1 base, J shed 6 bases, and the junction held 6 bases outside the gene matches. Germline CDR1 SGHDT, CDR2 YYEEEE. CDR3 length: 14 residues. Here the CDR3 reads CASSLRTGWREQYF. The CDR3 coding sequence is TGTGCCAGCAGCTTGCGGACAGGGTGGCGCGAGCAGTACTTC.

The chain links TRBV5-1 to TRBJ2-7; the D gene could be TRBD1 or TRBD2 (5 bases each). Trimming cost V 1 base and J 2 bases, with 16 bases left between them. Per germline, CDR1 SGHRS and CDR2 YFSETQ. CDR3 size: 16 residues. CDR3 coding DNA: TGCGCCAGCAGCTTGATCCCGAGGGGTAACCCCTACGAGCAGTACTTC. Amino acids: CASSLIPRGNPYEQYF.

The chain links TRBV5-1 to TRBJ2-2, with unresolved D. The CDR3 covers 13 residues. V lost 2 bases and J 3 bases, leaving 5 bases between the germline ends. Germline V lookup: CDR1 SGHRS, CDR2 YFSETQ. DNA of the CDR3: TGCGCCAGCAGCTTAAGGGACACCGGGGAGCTGTTTTTT. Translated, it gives CASSLRDTGELFF.

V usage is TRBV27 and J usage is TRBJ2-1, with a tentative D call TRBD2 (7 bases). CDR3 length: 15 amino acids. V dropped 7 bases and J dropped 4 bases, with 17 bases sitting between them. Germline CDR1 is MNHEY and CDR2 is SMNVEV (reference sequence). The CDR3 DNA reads TGTGCCAGCACCCAGAGGGGGGGATCTTACAATGAGCAGTTCTTC. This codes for CASTQRGGSYNEQFF.

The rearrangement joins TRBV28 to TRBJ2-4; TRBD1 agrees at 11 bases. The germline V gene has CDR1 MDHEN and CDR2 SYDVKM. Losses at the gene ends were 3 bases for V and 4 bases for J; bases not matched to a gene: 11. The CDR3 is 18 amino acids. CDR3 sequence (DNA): TGTGCCAGCAGTTTCTATCGGGACAGGGGGGCAGGAAAAAACATTCAGTACTTC. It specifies CASSFYRDRGAGKNIQYF.

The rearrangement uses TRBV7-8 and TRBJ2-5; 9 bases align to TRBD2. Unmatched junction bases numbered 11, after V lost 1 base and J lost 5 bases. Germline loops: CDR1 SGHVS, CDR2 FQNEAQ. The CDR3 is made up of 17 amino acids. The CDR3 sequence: CASSLVGAGGVRETQYF. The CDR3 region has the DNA TGTGCCAGCAGCTTAGTTGGGGCGGGAGGGGTACGGGAGACCCAGTACTTC.